The T cell receptor (beta chain) described here comes from a study of blood T cell repertoires in COVID-19 (dated by TCRdb to 2020 to 2021). At the level of the whole study: The collaborator samples originated in the United States, Italy and Spain and spanned the acute and convalescent phases of COVID-19. The prospective study material was composed of cDNA or gDNA derived from T cells, B-cell-depleted T cells, or PBMCs. Deeply sampled blood TCRbeta repertoires from subjects exposed to, actively infected with, or recovered from COVID-19 were included in the dataset. The repertoires were released in a freely available public database intended as a resource for research on the immune response to SARS-CoV-2. The samples were drawn from the first 160 participants of the ongoing ImmuneRACE study and from 1,254 subjects provided by 6 global collaborators. The sample metadata nearly always contained a de-identified subject ID, COVID-19 status, age in years and sex. HLA class I and class II types, where available, came from metadata supplied by the sample provider rather than from assay-based typing. On the study overall, not on this receptor specifically: The amount of clinical and demographic metadata varied by source and participant and was provided uncurated.

The germline V end is reduced by 4 bases and the J end by 3 bases; junction bases left unmatched: 6. CDR1 and CDR2 are read off the germline V gene (reference sequence) as SGHKS and YYEKEE. From the cysteine through the phenylalanine, the CDR3 covers 15 amino acids. Kept here is only the CDR3 DNA, which spans 45 bases and is read in frame from base 1. For this clone: Which antigen it targets is not known. No base quality values were provided; no much bigger clone lies one nucleotide off.

Participants in the prospective study were enrolled through a virtual design, were aged about 18 to 100 years, and lived in roughly 24 United States geographic areas. Cohort assignment in the prospective study relied on participant-reported clinical history from a screening survey and a study questionnaire. Exposed participants had been in contact with someone with a PCR-confirmed or clinician-diagnosed COVID-19 case within 2 weeks of study entry. In the prospective study, mobile phlebotomists collected whole blood, serum and a nasopharyngeal or oropharyngeal swab from each participant. Over an approximately 2-month period, participants in the prospective study had the option of providing additional blood draws and questionnaires. Prospective study blood samples were shipped either frozen or at room temperature before DNA extraction. TCRbeta CDR3 regions were amplified from genomic DNA using the immunoSEQ Assay, a bias-controlled multiplex PCR. Per the authors' processing: Nucleated cell counts per sample were estimated from amplification of reference gene primers within the assay. To quantify the absolute abundance of each unique TCRbeta CDR3 rearrangement, sequence reads were collapsed and filtered. For each sample, productive Simpson clonality was calculated as the square root of Simpson's diversity index across productive rearrangements. TCRdb provides this immuneACCESS table in a form limited to in-frame rearrangements. Some clones are lacking; in checked studies, under half of them reflect an unresolved V gene, and why the rest are absent is not known. That table furnishes V, J and clone size, whereas the DNA furnished D and trimming. This sample has about 250,000 clones in its table, and about 83% of those were observed once. About 3.8% of the sample goes to the ten largest clones.

The TCR comes from a woman in her thirties or forties who had been exposed to COVID-19. The specimen sequenced was PBMCs or T cells enriched from blood (not recorded which). The V gene is TRBV5-5 and the J gene is TRBJ2-3; 9 middle bases align to TRBD2. The CDR3 sequence is CASSRAAGGTDTQYF. The DNA is TGTGCCAGCAGCCGGGCGGCGGGGGGGACAGATACGCAGTATTTT.